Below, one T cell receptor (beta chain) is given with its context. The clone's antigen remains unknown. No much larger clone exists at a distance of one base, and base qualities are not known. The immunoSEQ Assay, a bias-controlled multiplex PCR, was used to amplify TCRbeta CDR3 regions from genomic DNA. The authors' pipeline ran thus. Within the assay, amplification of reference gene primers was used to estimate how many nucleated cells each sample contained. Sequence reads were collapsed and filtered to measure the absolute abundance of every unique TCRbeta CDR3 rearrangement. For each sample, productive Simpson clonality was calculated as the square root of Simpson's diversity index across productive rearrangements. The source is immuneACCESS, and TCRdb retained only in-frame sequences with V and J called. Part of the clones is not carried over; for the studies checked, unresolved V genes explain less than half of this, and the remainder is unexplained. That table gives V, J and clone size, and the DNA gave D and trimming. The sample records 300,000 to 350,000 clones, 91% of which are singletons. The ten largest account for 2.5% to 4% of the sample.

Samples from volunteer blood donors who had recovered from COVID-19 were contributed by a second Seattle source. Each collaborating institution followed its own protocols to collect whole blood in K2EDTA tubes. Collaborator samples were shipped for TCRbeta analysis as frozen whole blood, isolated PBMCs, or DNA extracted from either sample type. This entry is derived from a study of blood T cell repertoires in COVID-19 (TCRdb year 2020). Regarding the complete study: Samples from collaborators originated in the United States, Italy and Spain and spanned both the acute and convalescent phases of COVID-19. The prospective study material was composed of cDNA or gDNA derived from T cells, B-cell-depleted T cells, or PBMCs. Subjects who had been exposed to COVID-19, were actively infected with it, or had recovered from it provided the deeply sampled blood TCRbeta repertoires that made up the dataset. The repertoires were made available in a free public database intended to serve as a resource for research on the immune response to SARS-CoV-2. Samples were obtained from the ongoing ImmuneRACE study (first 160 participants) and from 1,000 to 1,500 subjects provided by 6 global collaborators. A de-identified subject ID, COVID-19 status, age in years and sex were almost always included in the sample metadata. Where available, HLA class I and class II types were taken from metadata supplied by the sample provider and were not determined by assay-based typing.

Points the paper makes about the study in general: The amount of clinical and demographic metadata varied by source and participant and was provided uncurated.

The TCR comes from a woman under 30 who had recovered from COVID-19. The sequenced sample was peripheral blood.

CDR3 protein: CASSAQGGDEQFF. The DNA sequence is as follows: TGTGCCAGCAGCGCACAGGGTGGGGATGAGCAGTTCTTC. Recombination linked TRBV7-2 to TRBJ2-1, with a tentative D gene TRBD1 over 6 matching bases. Based on the germline V gene, the CDR1 and CDR2 sequences are SGHTA and FQGNSA. V was cut back by 5 bases and J by 8 bases, leaving a gap of 13 bases between them. The CDR3, from cysteine to phenylalanine, totals 13 residues. Of the read, only the CDR3 DNA is kept; its 39 bases are in frame from base 1.